These T cell receptor beta chains were read from a single sample in a study of control samples from healthy donors and cancer patients. Sequenced by immunoSEQ multiplex PCR; TCRdb stores in-frame clones only, minus some. The table records approximately 100,000 clones, roughly 89% of them present only once. The sample taken for sequencing was blood. Receptors were obtained from a human donor in good health. The donor label of this sample is uncertain. Both conserved end residues are part of each CDR3. D genes are given only for firm matches. A clone size is listed for some rows: how often the clone was seen (once, few, many), or a class if it is expanded.

d_call j_call clone_size v_call cdr3_nt cdr3_aa
- TRBJ1-6 - TRBV30 TGTGCCTGGAGTGCCAACACCGTGCGGAGTTCACCCCTCCACTTT CAWSANTVRSSPLHF
- TRBJ1-3 - TRBV6-5 TGTGCCACCTCCCAAGTACTAGGAAACACCATATATTTT CATSQVLGNTIYF
- TRBJ2-3 - TRBV6-6 TGTGCCAGCAGACAGCTTTCTGGCACAGATACGCAGTATTTT CASRQLSGTDTQYF
- TRBJ1-1 - TRBV19 TGTGCCAGTAGTTTGAACCCTGAAAACACTGAAGCTTTCTTT CASSLNPENTEAFF
- TRBJ1-4 once TRBV14 TGTGCCAGCAGCCAAGATCTAGGGGCCAGGGAAAAACTGTTTTTT CASSQDLGAREKLFF
- TRBJ1-5 - TRBV30 TGTGCCTGGAGTGAAAGCAATCAGCCCCAGCATTTT CAWSESNQPQHF
- TRBJ1-2 - TRBV5-1 TGCGCCAGCAGCTTGGGGTCAAAGAGTGTCTACACCTTC CASSLGSKSVYTF
- TRBJ2-3 - TRBV15 TGTGCCACCAGCCGGCGGGGCAGGGGTGTCGCAGATACGCAGTATTTT CATSRRGRGVADTQYF
TRBD2 TRBJ2-7 - TRBV9 TGTGCCAGCAGCGTTGGAAGCGGGGGGGGCAACGAGCAGTACTTC CASSVGSGGGNEQYF
TRBD1 TRBJ2-1 - TRBV6-6 TGTGCCAGCAGTAATACAGGGGATCCTTACAATGAGCAGTTCTTC CASSNTGDPYNEQFF
TRBD2 TRBJ2-2 - TRBV5-1 TGCGCCAGCAGCAGACTAGCGGAGAACACCGGGGAGCTGTTTTTT CASSRLAENTGELFF
TRBD1 TRBJ2-1 - TRBV7-9 TGTGCCAGCAGCCAGGGACAGGGGGCATACAATGAGCAGTTCTTC CASSQGQGAYNEQFF
- TRBJ1-1 - TRBV19 TGTGCCAGTAGATCGGACAGTGTAAACACTGAAGCTTTCTTT CASRSDSVNTEAFF
- TRBJ1-1 once TRBV28 TGTGCCAGCAGTTCACCCTCAGAGCAGAACACTGAAGCTTTCTTT CASSSPSEQNTEAFF
- TRBJ2-1 - TRBV28 TGTGCCAGCAGTACAGGCCCCAATGAGCAGTTCTTC CASSTGPNEQFF
- TRBJ1-1 - TRBV3-1/TRBV3-2 TGTGCCAGCAGTCCCGCCGGGACTGAGAACACTGAAGCTTTCTTT CASSPAGTENTEAFF
- TRBJ2-2 - TRBV19 TGTGCCAGTAGTATAGAGGAGGGGTCCGGGGAGCTGTTTTTT CASSIEEGSGELFF
- TRBJ1-3 - TRBV5-5 TGTGCCAGCAGCTTGGTGCCCGGGGGCATTGGAAACACCATATATTTT CASSLVPGGIGNTIYF
- TRBJ2-1 - TRBV2 TGTGCCAGCACCCCACCCGAAAACAATGAGCAGTTCTTC CASTPPENNEQFF
TRBD1 TRBJ2-7 once TRBV6-1 TGTGCCAGCAGTGAAAGAAAACCGCCGGGACAGTTCTCCTACGAGCAGTACTTC CASSERKPPGQFSYEQYF
- TRBJ2-5 - TRBV19 TGTGCCAGTAGCCTCCAACTCGGGGCAGCGAGGGGGACCCAGTACTTC CASSLQLGAARGTQYF
TRBD1 TRBJ2-1 - TRBV6-5 TGTGCCAGCAGTTACTCGATGGGGACAGTTGGGAATGAGCAGTTCTTC CASSYSMGTVGNEQFF
TRBD2 TRBJ2-5 - TRBV28 TGTGCCAGCAGAACAGCGGGGTGGAATCAAGAGACCCAGTACTTC CASRTAGWNQETQYF
- TRBJ1-2 - TRBV9 TGTGCCAGCAGCGTATCCCCAGAAACCTATGGCTACACCTTC CASSVSPETYGYTF
- TRBJ1-2 - TRBV7-8 TGTGCCAGCAGCTTAGCAATAGGAGGGCAGGCCCTACTCGAGGGCTATGGCTACACCTTC CASSLAIGGQALLEGYGYTF
- TRBJ2-1 - TRBV28 TGTGCCAGCCTTCCGACACCCAGCTCCTACAATGAGCAGTTCTTC CASLPTPSSYNEQFF
TRBD1 TRBJ1-5 - TRBV6-1 TGTGCCAGCAGTGACCTCAGGGGGGGCAATCAGCCCCAGCATTTT CASSDLRGGNQPQHF
- TRBJ1-1 - TRBV29-1 TGCAGCGTTGAAGCGGGGTTTAACACTGAAGCTTTCTTT CSVEAGFNTEAFF